A single sample is the source of the 27 T cell receptor beta chains below, sequenced in a study of blood T cell repertoires in COVID-19. Libraries were prepared by immunoSEQ multiplex PCR; TCRdb keeps only in-frame clonotypes and omits some of them. Here the sample spans 130,000 to 150,000 clones, about 90% being singletons. The sequencing sample was made of peripheral blood. The receptors originated from a woman in her forties or fifties with acute or convalescent COVID-19.

The rearrangement links TRBV3-1 (or the pseudogene TRBV3-2) to TRBJ2-7; D perhaps matches TRBD2 (5 bases). There are 12 residues in the CDR3. Trimming removed 1 base from V and 11 bases from J, with 12 bases in between. Per germline, CDR1 LGHDT and CDR2 YNNKEL (reference sequence). This CDR3 is CASSQGGSKKYF. The CDR3 DNA reads as TGTGCCAGCAGCCAAGGTGGGAGTAAAAAGTACTTC.

This chain uses TRBV12-5 with TRBJ2-1, with TRBD2 identical over 12 bases. Trimming cost V 2 bases and J 3 bases; bases outside gene matches: 2. The CDR3 has 16 residues. Germline CDR1 is LGHNT and CDR2 is FRNRAP. The CDR3 protein is CASGLTSGGIYNEQFF. The CDR3 DNA sequence: TGTGCTAGTGGTTTGACTAGCGGGGGGATCTACAATGAGCAGTTCTTC.

This clone was picked up a small number of times. The CDR3 nucleotides read TGTGCCAGCAGCAATATTTTGGGACTGTCCGGGGAGCTGTTTTTT. This encodes CASSNILGLSGELFF. J is TRBJ2-2 and V is TRBV9; D is perhaps TRBD2 (6 bases). Trimming stripped 4 bases from V and 6 bases from J, with 16 bases between. The CDR3 has 15 residues. CDR1 and CDR2 from the germline V gene are SGDLS and YYNGEE.

The chain joins TRBV28 to TRBJ1-5; 8 bases fit TRBD1. The V gene end was trimmed by 5 bases and the J gene end by 3 bases; junction bases not matched to a gene: 3. The CDR3 is 14 amino acids. Germline assignment: CDR1 MDHEN and CDR2 SYDVKM. Here the CDR3 reads CASSRTGNNQPQHF. The CDR3 bases are TGTGCCAGCAGTCGGACAGGGAACAATCAGCCCCAGCATTTT.

CDR3 amino acids: CASSELRRTGELFF. The CDR3 nucleotides read TGTGCCAGCAGTGAATTGCGTCGCACCGGGGAGCTGTTTTTT. This chain joins TRBV25-1 and TRBJ2-2; D remains ambiguous. The germline V and J ends were trimmed by 1 base and 4 bases, with 7 bases remaining between them. The CDR3 consists of 14 residues. CDR1 and CDR2 (germline): MGHDK, SYGVNS.

The chain joins TRBV7-3 to TRBJ2-2, with TRBD2 matching over 9 bases. J lost 5 bases, V lost 3 bases, and 7 bases had no gene match. Germline CDR1 SGHTA, CDR2 FQGTGA. The CDR3 contains 16 residues. CDR3 sequence (DNA): TGTGCCAGCAGCTTCTATAGCGGGAGAGGGACCGGGGAGCTGTTTTTT. It yields the protein CASSFYSGRGTGELFF. The variable domain in full, completed from reference TRBV7-3 and TRBJ2-2, reads GAGVSQTPSNKVTEKGKYVELRCDPISGHTALYWYRQSLGQGPEFLIYFQGTGAADDSGLPNDRFFAVRPEGSVSTLKIQRTERGDSAVYLCASSFYSGRGTGELFFGEGSRLTVL.

This chain connects TRBV6-5 to TRBJ1-1; D gene uncertain. Trimming stripped 2 bases from V and 2 bases from J, with 9 bases between. The germline gives CDR1 MNHEY, CDR2 SVGAGI. The length of the CDR3 is 14 residues. CDR3 loop: CASSYTFRNTEAFF. In nucleotides, the CDR3 is TGTGCCAGCAGTTACACCTTTAGAAACACTGAAGCTTTCTTT.

The rearrangement links TRBV4-2 to TRBJ1-3; tentative D call: TRBD1 (5 bases). Germline CDR1 LGHNA, CDR2 YNFKEQ. This CDR3 comprises 20 residues. Trimming removed 0 bases at V and 0 bases at J, with 21 bases between. The CDR3, as DNA: TGTGCCAGCAGCCAAGATCCACAGGACGGAGCTCTATTCTCTGGAAACACCATATATTTT. It specifies CASSQDPQDGALFSGNTIYF.

The chain has TRBV7-2 and TRBJ1-1; tentatively, D is TRBD1 (6 bases). The CDR3 sequence is 14 residues long. The germline V and J ends were trimmed by 5 bases and 1 base, with 11 bases remaining between them. In germline, CDR1 is SGHTA, CDR2 FQGNSA. The CDR3 is CASSAMGQNTEAFF. As DNA, the CDR3 is TGTGCCAGCAGCGCCATGGGACAGAACACTGAAGCTTTCTTT.

V usage is TRBV6-2 or TRBV6-3 and J usage is TRBJ1-2, with a possible D match to TRBD1 (6 bases). Germline-derived CDR1 and CDR2 are MNHEY and SVGEGT. Trimming took off 2 bases at V and 10 bases at J, with 26 bases between the two ends. The CDR3 has 17 amino acids. The CDR3 protein is CASSYPHRGQRRSLYTF. CDR3 nucleotides: TGTGCCAGCAGTTACCCACACCGAGGACAGAGACGATCCCTCTACACCTTC.

The chain couples TRBV11-2 to TRBJ1-2, with TRBD1 as a possible D gene (5 bases). The germline CDR1 and CDR2 sequences are SGHAT and FQNNGV. The V and J ends lost 1 base and 6 bases respectively, with 9 bases between them. The CDR3 is 13 residues long. In nucleotides, the CDR3 is TGTGCCAGCAGCTTAGGTCAGGGCCATGGCTACACCTTC. This codes for CASSLGQGHGYTF.

The genes are TRBV5-4 and TRBJ2-1, with a weak D call TRBD1 (7 bases). This CDR3 is built from 18 residues. Germline values: CDR1 SGHNT, CDR2 YYREEE (reference sequence). Trimming removed 4 bases at V and 0 bases at J, with 20 bases between. In nucleotides, the CDR3 is TGTGCCAGCAGCAACGAGGGGTCGCGGGACAGCTCCTACAATGAGCAGTTCTTC. As protein: CASSNEGSRDSSYNEQFF.

This chain joins TRBV15 and TRBJ1-2; D call uncertain. Trimming took 0 bases from V and 2 from J, leaving 10 bases between them. The germline CDR1 and CDR2 sequences are LNHNV and YYDKDF (reference sequence). The CDR3 is made up of 15 amino acids. The CDR3 DNA follows: TGTGCCACCAGCAGAGATGGGTACAGCAACTATGGCTACACCTTC. Protein sequence: CATSRDGYSNYGYTF.

V and J are TRBV2 and TRBJ2-7; tentatively, D is TRBD1 (6 bases). V lost 6 bases and J 0 bases, leaving 15 bases between the germline ends. The CDR3 covers 15 residues. Germline V lookup: CDR1 SNHLY, CDR2 FYNNEI. In nucleotides, the CDR3 is TGTGCCAGCAGGAGTACAGGGATCGGCTCCTACGAGCAGTACTTC. Amino acids: CASRSTGIGSYEQYF.

CDR3 protein: CATRPSAANYGYTF. CDR3 bases: TGTGCCACCCGCCCTAGCGCAGCTAACTATGGCTACACCTTC. This rearrangement joins TRBV6-5 to TRBJ1-2, with unresolved D. Germline CDR1 is MNHEY and CDR2 is SVGAGI. This CDR3 has 14 residues. Trimming took off 10 bases at V and 0 bases at J, with 15 bases between the two ends.

J is TRBJ2-1 and V is TRBV28; 7 bases align to TRBD2. The CDR3 is 14 residues long. The ends lost 6 bases at V and 6 bases at J; junction bases unmatched: 8. Germline lookup yields CDR1 MDHEN and CDR2 SYDVKM. The CDR3: CASRSGARTNEQFF. As DNA, the CDR3 is TGTGCCAGCAGGAGCGGGGCCCGAACCAATGAGCAGTTCTTC.

This sequence joins TRBV5-1 and TRBJ1-2; 11 nucleotides match TRBD1. After removal of 4 bases from V and 4 bases from J, the junction contained 6 bases not matched to a gene. Germline V gene data show CDR1 as SGHRS and CDR2 as YFSETQ. The CDR3 loop spans 15 amino acids. CDR3: CASSEGQGGGYGYTF. DNA of the CDR3: TGCGCCAGCAGCGAGGGACAGGGGGGAGGCTATGGCTACACCTTC.

A few counts support this clone. The chain recombines TRBV5-4 with TRBJ2-4, with TRBD1 matching over 8 bases. The germline V gene encodes CDR1 SGHNT and CDR2 YYREEE (reference sequence). V gave up 4 bases and J gave up 10 bases; unmatched junction bases: 10. The CDR3 is 14 residues long. Here the CDR3 reads CASSLGQGEGIQYF. As DNA, the CDR3 is TGTGCCAGCAGCCTCGGACAGGGAGAAGGGATTCAGTACTTC.

The V call is TRBV29-1, the J call TRBJ1-2; TRBD1 aligns across 9 bases. The CDR3 is made up of 12 amino acids. Germline CDR1 reads SQVTM; CDR2 reads ANQGSEA. With V trimmed by 7 bases and J by 9 bases, 9 bases remained unmatched. This CDR3 is CSALQGAYSYTF. CDR3 DNA sequence: TGCAGCGCACTACAGGGGGCGTATAGCTACACCTTC.

The chain carries TRBV7-9 and TRBJ2-7; 9 bases agree with TRBD1. Looked up from germline, CDR1 is SEHNR and CDR2 is FQNEAQ (reference sequence). V was pared by 4 bases and J by 6 bases, with 4 bases of the junction left unmatched. The CDR3 totals 13 residues. The CDR3 DNA reads TGTGCCAGCAGCTATACAGGGGGCGGCGAGCAGTACTTC. It specifies CASSYTGGGEQYF.

The rearrangement joins TRBV3-1 (or the pseudogene TRBV3-2) to TRBJ2-3; D perhaps matches TRBD2 (5 bases). Germline CDR1 is LGHDT and CDR2 is YNNKEL (reference sequence). The CDR3 totals 12 residues. The V end lost 8 bases, the J end lost 4 bases, and 10 bases lay between the germline ends. CDR3 residues: CASSGWADTQYF. In DNA, the CDR3 is TGTGCCAGCTCGGGGTGGGCAGATACGCAGTATTTT.

This clone was found once. This chain uses TRBV9 with TRBJ2-2; the match to TRBD1 covers 9 bases. The germline V gene has CDR1 SGDLS and CDR2 YYNGEE. V was clipped by 5 bases and J by 4 bases; unmatched bases: 3. This CDR3 spans 14 amino acids. The CDR3 bases are TGTGCCAGCAGGGGACAGGGTACCACCGGGGAGCTGTTTTTT. Its protein product is CASRGQGTTGELFF. The full variable domain, in which reference TRBV9 and TRBJ2-2 provide the parts outside the CDR3, is DSGVTQTPKHLITATGQRVTLRCSPRSGDLSVYWYQQSLDQGLQFLIQYYNGEERAKGNILERFSAQQFPDLHSELNLSSLELGDSALYFCASRGQGTTGELFFGEGSRLTVL.

The DNA for the CDR3 is TGTGCCAGCAGCCAAACTTGGACAGGCTCCTACGAGCAGTACTTC. Protein: CASSQTWTGSYEQYF. This chain joins TRBV4-2 and TRBJ2-7, with 7 bases that match TRBD1. The trim removed 2 bases at V and 0 bases at J, leaving 4 bases unmatched. Germline CDR1 reads LGHNA; CDR2 reads YNFKEQ. The CDR3 consists of 15 residues.

This chain connects TRBV5-4 to TRBJ2-3, with TRBD2 matching 7 bases. Germline V gene lookup returns CDR1 SGHNT and CDR2 YYREEE (reference sequence). The CDR3 is made up of 18 amino acids. V lost 2 bases to trimming and J lost 3 bases; unmatched junction nucleotides: 15. The CDR3 region is CASSLTRLAYGLTDTQYF. The CDR3 DNA is TGTGCCAGCAGCTTAACGAGACTAGCCTACGGCTTGACAGATACGCAGTATTTT. The complete variable domain, with remaining parts taken from reference TRBV5-4 and TRBJ2-3, reads ETGVTQSPTHLIKTRGQQVTLRCSSQSGHNTVSWYQQALGQGPQFIFQYYREEENGRGNFPPRFSGLQFPNYSSELNVNALELDDSALYLCASSLTRLAYGLTDTQYFGPGTRLTVL.

This chain connects TRBV5-1 to TRBJ2-2; tentatively, D is TRBD1 (6 bases). Trimming pared 4 bases from V and 6 bases from J, leaving 13 bases between. The length of the CDR3 is 14 residues. Germline V lookup: CDR1 SGHRS, CDR2 YFSETQ. In DNA, the CDR3 is TGCGCCAGCAGCGGCGGACAGCCGGCCGGGGAGCTGTTTTTT. It encodes CASSGGQPAGELFF.

The chain links TRBV21-1 to TRBJ1-6; the table's D call TRBD1 went unverified against the DNA. TRBV21-1 is a pseudogene. This CDR3 is 17 amino acids long. The CDR3 loop is CASSKAGAQETNSPLHF. CDR3 coding DNA: TGTGCCAGCAGCAAAGCTGGTGCTCAAGAAACAAATTCACCCCTCCACTTT.

This clone was observed a handful of times. The gene calls are TRBV6-6 and TRBJ2-7; D unresolved. Trimming cost V 6 bases and J 3 bases, with 9 bases left between them. CDR1 and CDR2 (germline): MNHNY, SVGAGI (reference sequence). The CDR3 has 12 amino acids. The DNA of the CDR3 is TGTGCCAGCAGCCCTACTGTCTACGAGCAGTACTTC. Protein sequence: CASSPTVYEQYF.